What follows are 27 T cell receptor beta chains derived from one specimen sequenced in a study of monozygotic twins with inflammatory bowel disease. TCRdb reprocessed the 5' RACE reads and reports one entry per CDR3 protein, with no DNA. The listing records about 350,000 distinct CDR3 sequences. Sequencing was done on a sample of blood. These receptors were taken from a human donor with ulcerative colitis or Crohn's disease, or a healthy co-twin of an affected twin (not recorded which).

This chain uses TRBV7-7 with TRBJ2-5; TCRdb's D call, TRBD1, is unchecked because there is no DNA. Germline-derived CDR1 and CDR2 are SSHAT and FNYEAQ (reference sequence). CDR3 size: 15 residues. This CDR3 reads CASSPGTRAKETQYF.

The V and J genes are TRBV4-2 and TRBJ2-5; TCRdb designates TRBD2, a call that cannot be tested without DNA. The germline gives CDR1 LGHNA, CDR2 YNFKEQ. CDR3 length equals 15 residues. The CDR3 here is CASSQGRGLQETQYF.

This rearrangement joins TRBV11-2 to TRBJ2-2; TCRdb's D gene call, TRBD1, goes unchecked for lack of DNA. Germline loops: CDR1 SGHAT, CDR2 FQNNGV. The CDR3 covers 18 residues. The CDR3 spells CASSLFPLGEPNTGELFF.

The chain recombines TRBV20-1 with TRBJ1-6. Germline CDR1 DFQATT, CDR2 SNEGSKA (reference sequence). CDR3 length: 15 residues. CDR3 sequence: CSARELSSYNSPLHF.

This rearrangement joins TRBV5-6 to TRBJ2-7; TCRdb names TRBD1, which stays unverified in the absence of DNA. Germline V gene lookup returns CDR1 SGHDT and CDR2 YYEEEE. The CDR3 contains 14 residues. CDR3 sequence: CASSLRRGTHEQYF. Complete variable domain (other parts from reference TRBV5-6 and TRBJ2-7): DAGVTQSPTHLIKTRGQQVTLRCSPKSGHDTVSWYQQALGQGPQFIFQYYEEEERQRGNFPDRFSGHQFPNYSSELNVNALLLGDSALYLCASSLRRGTHEQYFGPGTRLTVT.

The CDR3 protein is CASSSRTPANQPQHF. The gene calls are TRBV28 and TRBJ1-5. There are 15 residues in the CDR3. Germline CDR1 MDHEN, CDR2 SYDVKM.

The chain has TRBV18 and TRBJ1-1; TCRdb outputs TRBD1, but without DNA this stays unchecked. The CDR3 totals 13 residues. Germline-derived CDR1 and CDR2 are KGHSH and LQKENI. CDR3 amino acids: CASSPLSNSEAFF.

The rearrangement links TRBV28 to TRBJ2-3. CDR1 is MDHEN and CDR2 is SYDVKM in the germline V gene. CDR3 length equals 14 residues. This chain's CDR3 is CANRLGTSTDTQYF.

This sequence joins TRBV2 and TRBJ2-3. CDR3 length equals 13 residues. Germline V lookup: CDR1 SNHLY, CDR2 FYNNEI. CDR3 residues: CASSGQRTDTQYF.

The rearrangement uses TRBV20-1 and TRBJ2-1; the D gene TCRdb calls, TRBD1, cannot be checked with no DNA. CDR1 and CDR2 (germline): DFQATT, SNEGSKA (reference sequence). The CDR3 contains 15 residues. The CDR3 region is CSARDLRGGYNEQFF.

The rearrangement links TRBV29-1 to TRBJ2-4; TCRdb's D call, TRBD1, is unchecked because there is no DNA. This CDR3 spans 12 amino acids. Germline values: CDR1 SQVTM, CDR2 ANQGSEA. This chain's CDR3 is CSVVAGMNIQYF.

The V gene is TRBV7-2, the J gene TRBJ2-1; TCRdb selects TRBD1, and the lack of DNA leaves this call unchecked. The germline V gene encodes CDR1 SGHTA and CDR2 FQGNSA. The CDR3 extends over 15 amino acids. CDR3: CASSRRGGSYNEQFF.

The V and J genes are TRBV9 and TRBJ2-2. The CDR3 totals 14 residues. The germline V gene encodes CDR1 SGDLS and CDR2 YYNGEE. The CDR3: CASSVHRDTGELFF.

The chain couples TRBV20-1 to TRBJ2-1; TCRdb proposes TRBD2, but this gene call is untestable without DNA. CDR1 and CDR2 from the germline V gene are DFQATT and SNEGSKA (reference sequence). CDR3 length: 18 amino acids. CDR3 sequence: CSARPLASSGGGYNEQFF.

The chain employs TRBV4-3 and TRBJ2-5; TCRdb lists TRBD1, though no DNA is available to test this call. Germline V CDR1 and CDR2: LGHNA, YSLEER. The CDR3 has 15 amino acids. The CDR3: CASSQEGGRMETQYF.

V and J are TRBV6-1 and TRBJ2-7; TCRdb's D call, TRBD2, is unchecked because there is no DNA. The length of the CDR3 is 15 residues. Germline CDR1 is MNHNS and CDR2 is SASEGT. CDR3 sequence: CASSPSGTSDTGWYF.

V usage is TRBV5-4 and J usage is TRBJ2-3. Per the germline V gene, CDR1 is SGHNT and CDR2 is YYREEE (reference sequence). This CDR3 is built from 14 residues. This CDR3 reads CASSFDQFTDTQYF.

The rearrangement uses TRBV28 and TRBJ2-7; TCRdb indicates TRBD1, and absent DNA this call remains unverified. The CDR3 has 16 residues. The germline CDR1 and CDR2 sequences are MDHEN and SYDVKM. CDR3: CASSPRGGGLRNEQYF.

The chain recombines TRBV7-7 with TRBJ2-7; TCRdb proposes TRBD2, but this gene call is untestable without DNA. Germline V CDR1 and CDR2: SSHAT, FNYEAQ (reference sequence). The CDR3 spans 15 residues. CDR3 in amino acids: CASSPLTSGAYEQYF.

The V and J genes are TRBV5-1 and TRBJ2-7; TCRdb indicates TRBD1, and absent DNA this call remains unverified. The CDR3 loop spans 13 amino acids. Germline V gives CDR1 SGHRS, CDR2 YFSETQ. The CDR3 loop reads CASSETGTYEQYF.

This chain uses TRBV7-2 with TRBJ1-1; TCRdb's assignment of TRBD1 cannot be checked, as there is no DNA. Per the germline V gene, CDR1 is SGHTA and CDR2 is FQGNSA. This CDR3 is 17 amino acids long. The CDR3 loop reads CASSPLGQELMNTEAFF.

The J gene is TRBJ1-1, the V gene TRBV29-1. Germline loops: CDR1 SQVTM, CDR2 ANQGSEA. This CDR3 has 14 amino acids. CDR3 loop: CSVEAGTAVTEAFF.

The rearrangement uses TRBV5-1 and TRBJ1-3. The CDR3 runs 16 residues. Germline V gene data show CDR1 as SGHRS and CDR2 as YFSETQ. The CDR3 here is CASSPSAETSGNTIYF.

The chain joins TRBV27 to TRBJ2-5. Germline V CDR1 and CDR2: MNHEY, SMNVEV (reference sequence). There are 15 residues in the CDR3. This CDR3 is CASSLSEEYQETQYF.

The CDR3 is CSATSGAPDTQYF. The rearrangement joins TRBV20-1 to TRBJ2-3; without DNA, the TCRdb call of TRBD2 cannot be checked. Germline CDR1 and CDR2: DFQATT and SNEGSKA (reference sequence). CDR3 size: 13 residues.

The chain carries TRBV12-3 or TRBV12-4 and TRBJ2-1. The CDR3 runs to 13 residues. The chain's CDR3 is CASSMTTTGRLFF.

The chain carries TRBV15 and TRBJ2-7; no DNA is available, so the TRBD2 call from TCRdb remains unchecked. This CDR3 contains 13 residues. Germline lookup yields CDR1 LNHNV and CDR2 YYDKDF (reference sequence). The CDR3 loop is CATSNGLSYEQYF.